The clone carrying this T cell receptor beta chain was counted at least ten times. The target antigen is unknown. The authors' processing: Using the CDR3 differences seen across clinicopathological groups, the authors built a distant-metastasis classifier for papillary thyroid cancer, which was meant to discriminate distant-metastatic patients. TCRdb used MiXCR to call clones anew from the PCR reads. The V and J calls were determined by TCRdb, not by the authors. The sample holds about 24,000 clones, 20% to 30% seen once. The data were obtained in a study of metastatic and nonmetastatic thyroid tumors. Study-wide context: The study looked at repertoires side by side in blood and in tumor or nodule tissue from malignant and benign thyroid patients. Notes on the study in general: In blood and tumor, TCR beta diversity was reportedly significantly higher in malignant thyroid tumors than in benign nodules.

Germline lookup yields CDR1 LNHDA and CDR2 SQIVND (reference sequence). The CDR3 contains 15 residues. V shed 6 bases and J 4 bases; nucleotides not matched to a gene: 7. Among the patients, none had received any treatment before thyroid surgery. V is TRBV19 and J is TRBJ2-2; TRBD1 matches at 8 bases. Material: blood. The receptor comes from a male donor with papillary thyroid cancer or a benign thyroid nodule (not recorded which). Some clones in this sample may be carry-over from other donors' samples. The CDR3 DNA follows: TGTGCCAGTAGCGTCCCGGGACAGGTCACCGGGGAGCTGTTTTTT. It is translated as CASSVPGQVTGELFF.